Shown below are 8 T cell receptor beta chains from a single sample sequenced in a study of regulatory T cells in long-lasting Graves disease. Arm-PCR with iRepertoire HTBI primers amplified the CDR3 regions for these TCR beta libraries. MiXCR was run by TCRdb on the multiplex PCR reads, yielding one entry per CDR3 protein. Of roughly 450,000 distinct CDR3 sequences in the sample, roughly 20% are singletons; the top ten hold 6.5% to 8%. The time point is: persistent/refractory GD, antithyroid drugs over 5 years with positive TRAb. Making the TCR library involved RNA that had been extracted from PBMCs. The sample in question was peripheral blood mononuclear cells (PBMCs), obtained when the disease was refractory, from a patient treated with antithyroid drugs. Receptors were obtained from a female donor with Graves disease.

Only a few counts were recorded for this clonotype. The gene calls are TRBV9 and TRBJ2-7; TRBD2 matches at 11 bases. The CDR3 has 15 residues. Germline V CDR1 and CDR2: SGDLS, YYNGEE. The trim removed 1 base at V and 3 bases at J, leaving 3 bases unmatched. In DNA, the CDR3 is TGTGCCAGCAGCGTAACCGGGACTAGCGGCTACGAGCAGTACTTC. As protein: CASSVTGTSGYEQYF.

This clonotype was observed a handful of times. No conserved phenylalanine or tryptophan is present at the end of the CDR3, so a read error is the likely explanation. The rearrangement links TRBV7-9 to TRBJ2-5; 8 nucleotides line up with TRBD1. The germline V gene encodes CDR1 SEHNR and CDR2 FQNEAQ (reference sequence). After removal of 5 bases from V and 5 bases from J, the junction contained 13 bases not matched to a gene. The CDR3 runs 16 residues. This chain's CDR3 is CASSDYTGGGSETQYS. The CDR3 nucleotides read TGTGCCAGCAGCGATTATACAGGGGGAGGTTCGGAGACCCAGTACTCC.

Ten or more counts support this clonotype. V usage is TRBV28 and J usage is TRBJ2-7, with D perhaps TRBD1 (5 bases). Per germline, CDR1 MDHEN and CDR2 SYDVKM. The CDR3 sequence is 18 residues long. Between the trimmed V and J ends, which lost 5 bases and 4 bases, there was a span of 27 bases. For the CDR3, the DNA is TGTGCCAGCAGTCTGCCGAGTTGGAAGGGGTCCCTTTTGTACGAGCAGTACTTC. It encodes CASSLPSWKGSLLYEQYF.

This rearrangement joins TRBV5-1 to TRBJ2-2; D gene uncertain. This CDR3 has 15 amino acids. The germline V gene encodes CDR1 SGHRS and CDR2 YFSETQ. Trimming removed 1 base from V and 2 bases from J, with 9 bases in between. In nucleotides, the CDR3 is TGCGCCAGCAGCTTGCTCGGGTTTAACACCGGGGAGCTGTTTTTT. It translates to CASSLLGFNTGELFF.

J is TRBJ1-5 and V is TRBV28; D might be TRBD1 (6 bases). This CDR3 has 15 residues. Trimming took off 7 bases at V and 1 base at J, with 14 bases between the two ends. The V gene's germline CDR1 is MDHEN and CDR2 SYDVKM. The CDR3, as DNA: TGTGCCAGCACCCCTCAGGGGTTAAGCAATCAGCCCCAGCATTTT. Encoded protein: CASTPQGLSNQPQHF.

This clonotype was picked up a small number of times. V is TRBV9 and J is TRBJ2-5, with TRBD2 matching 9 bases. Per the germline V gene, CDR1 is SGDLS and CDR2 is YYNGEE. This CDR3 is built from 17 residues. Trimming removed 0 bases from V and 1 base from J; junction bases left unmatched: 7. The CDR3 nucleotides are TGTGCCAGCAGCGTAGCTGTTAGCGGGAGCCTCCAAGAGACCCAGTACTTC. It codes for CASSVAVSGSLQETQYF. Supplemented by reference TRBV9 and TRBJ2-5, the full variable domain reads DSGVTQTPKHLITATGQRVTLRCSPRSGDLSVYWYQQSLDQGLQFLIQYYNGEERAKGNILERFSAQQFPDLHSELNLSSLELGDSALYFCASSVAVSGSLQETQYFGPGTRLLVL.

The chain links TRBV20-1 to TRBJ2-1, with TRBD2 matching 11 bases. The germline CDR1 and CDR2 sequences are DFQATT and SNEGSKA (reference sequence). V shed 3 bases and J 5 bases; nucleotides not matched to a gene: 0. The CDR3 sequence is 13 residues long. The CDR3 region has the DNA TGCAGTGCTAGGACTAGCGGGAACAATGAGCAGTTCTTC. This gives the protein CSARTSGNNEQFF.

This clonotype was detected many times. The V call is TRBV7-2, the J call TRBJ2-7; 9 bases are shared with TRBD2. The trim removed 2 bases at V and 5 bases at J, leaving 7 bases unmatched. The length of the CDR3 is 15 residues. Germline V CDR1 and CDR2: SGHTA, FQGNSA. The CDR3: CASSLLGLASNEQYF. The CDR3 nucleotides read TGTGCCAGCAGCTTATTGGGACTAGCTAGCAACGAGCAGTACTTC.